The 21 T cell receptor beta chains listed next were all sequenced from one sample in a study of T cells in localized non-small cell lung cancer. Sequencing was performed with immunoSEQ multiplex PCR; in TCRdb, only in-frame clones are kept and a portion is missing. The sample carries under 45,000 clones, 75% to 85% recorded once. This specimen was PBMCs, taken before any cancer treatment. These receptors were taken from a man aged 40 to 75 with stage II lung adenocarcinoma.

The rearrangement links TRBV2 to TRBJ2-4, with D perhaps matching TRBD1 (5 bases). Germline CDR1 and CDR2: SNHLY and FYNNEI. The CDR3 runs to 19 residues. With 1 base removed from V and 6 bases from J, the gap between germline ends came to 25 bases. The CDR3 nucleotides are TGTGCCAGCAGTGAAGGTTTAAATTGGGCAGGGAATCGGTTAAACATTCAGTACTTC. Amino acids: CASSEGLNWAGNRLNIQYF. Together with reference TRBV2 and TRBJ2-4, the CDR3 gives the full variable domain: EPEVTQTPSHQVTQMGQEVILRCVPISNHLYFYWYRQILGQKVEFLVSFYNNEISEKSEIFDDQFSVERPDGSNFTLKIRSTKLEDSAMYFCASSEGLNWAGNRLNIQYFGAGTRLSVL.

CDR3 sequence reads: CASSYRSPGSTQYF. The CDR3 DNA reads TGTGCCAGCAGTTACAGAAGTCCAGGTTCCACGCAGTATTTT. V is TRBV6-8 and J is TRBJ2-3; D gene unclear. The CDR3 has 14 amino acids. Germline-derived CDR1 and CDR2 are MNHGY and SAAAGT. Between the trimmed V and J ends, which lost 2 bases and 9 bases, there was a span of 15 bases.

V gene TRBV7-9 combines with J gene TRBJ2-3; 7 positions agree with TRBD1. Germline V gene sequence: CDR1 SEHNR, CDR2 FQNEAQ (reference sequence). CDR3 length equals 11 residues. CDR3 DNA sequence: TGTGCAGGGGGCAGCACAGATACGCAGTATTTT. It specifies CAGGSTDTQYF.

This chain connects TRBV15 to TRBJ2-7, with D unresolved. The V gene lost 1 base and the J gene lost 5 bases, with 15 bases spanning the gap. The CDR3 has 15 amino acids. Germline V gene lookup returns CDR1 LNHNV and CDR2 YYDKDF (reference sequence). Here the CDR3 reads CATSRGSSSLDEQYF. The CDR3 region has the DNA TGTGCCACCAGCAGAGGCTCTAGTTCCCTAGACGAGCAGTACTTC.

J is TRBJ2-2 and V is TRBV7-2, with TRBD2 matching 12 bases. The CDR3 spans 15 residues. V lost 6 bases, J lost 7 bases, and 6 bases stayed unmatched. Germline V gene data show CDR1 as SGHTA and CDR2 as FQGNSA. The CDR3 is CASSWTSGKGGELFF. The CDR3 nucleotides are TGTGCCAGCAGTTGGACTAGCGGGAAGGGCGGGGAGCTGTTTTTT. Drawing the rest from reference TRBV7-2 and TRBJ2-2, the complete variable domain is GAGVSQSPSNKVTEKGKDVELRCDPISGHTALYWYRQSLGQGLEFLIYFQGNSAPDKSGLPSDRFSAERTGGSVSTLTIQRTQQEDSAVYLCASSWTSGKGGELFFGEGSRLTVL.

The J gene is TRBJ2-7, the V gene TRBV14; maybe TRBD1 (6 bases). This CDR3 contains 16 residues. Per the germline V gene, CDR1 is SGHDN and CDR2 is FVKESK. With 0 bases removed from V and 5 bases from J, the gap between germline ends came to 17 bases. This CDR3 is CASSQETGLRGNEQYF. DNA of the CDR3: TGTGCCAGCAGCCAAGAAACAGGGCTTAGGGGGAACGAGCAGTACTTC.

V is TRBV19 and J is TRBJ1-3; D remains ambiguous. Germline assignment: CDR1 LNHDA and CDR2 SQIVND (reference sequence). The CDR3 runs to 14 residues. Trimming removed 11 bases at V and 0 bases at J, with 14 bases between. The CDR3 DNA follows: TGTGCCTCTCGTGACACCGGCTCTGGAAACACCATATATTTT. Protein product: CASRDTGSGNTIYF. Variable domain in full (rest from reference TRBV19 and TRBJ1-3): DGGITQSPKYLFRKEGQNVTLSCEQNLNHDAMYWYRQDPGQGLRLIYYSQIVNDFQKGDIAEGYSVSREKKESFPLTVTSAQKNPTAFYLCASRDTGSGNTIYFGEGSWLTVV.

CDR3 sequence reads: CASSLQYNEQFF. In DNA form, the CDR3 reads TGTGCCAGCAGCTTACAGTACAATGAGCAGTTCTTC. This chain joins TRBV5-5 and TRBJ2-1; the D is unclear. V gave up 2 bases and J gave up 4 bases, with 4 bases separating them. The CDR3 loop spans 12 amino acids. The germline V gene encodes CDR1 SGHKS and CDR2 YYEKEE (reference sequence).

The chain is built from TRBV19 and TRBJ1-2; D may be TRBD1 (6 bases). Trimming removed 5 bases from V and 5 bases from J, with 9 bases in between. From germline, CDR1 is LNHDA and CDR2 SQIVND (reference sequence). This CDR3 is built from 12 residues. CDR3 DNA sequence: TGTGCCAGTAGTGTCGGACAGTATGGCTACACCTTC. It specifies CASSVGQYGYTF.

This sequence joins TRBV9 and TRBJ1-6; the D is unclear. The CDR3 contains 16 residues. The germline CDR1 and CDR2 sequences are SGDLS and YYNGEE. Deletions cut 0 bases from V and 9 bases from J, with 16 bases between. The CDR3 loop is CASSVGGGTPGSPLHF. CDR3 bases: TGTGCCAGCAGCGTAGGTGGCGGCACCCCGGGTTCACCCCTCCACTTT.

This CDR3 is CATSRRGTYEQYF. Written as DNA, the CDR3 is TGTGCCACGAGCCGCAGGGGGACCTACGAGCAGTACTTC. The V and J genes are TRBV6-5 and TRBJ2-7; 7 bases are shared with TRBD1. The CDR3 contains 13 residues. The germline CDR1 and CDR2 sequences are MNHEY and SVGAGI. V dropped 10 bases and J dropped 2; count of bases not matched to a gene: 8.

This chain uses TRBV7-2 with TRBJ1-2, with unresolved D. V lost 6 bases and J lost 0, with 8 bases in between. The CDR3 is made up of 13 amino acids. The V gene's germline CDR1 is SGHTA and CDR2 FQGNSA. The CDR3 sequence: CASRPPTNYGYTF. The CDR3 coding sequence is TGTGCCAGCAGACCTCCTACTAACTATGGCTACACCTTC.

The CDR3 nucleotides read TGTGCCAGCAGTTTATTGGCAATTAACTATGGCTACACCTTC. Translating it yields CASSLLAINYGYTF. This chain connects TRBV28 to TRBJ1-2; D gene unclear. Germline values: CDR1 MDHEN, CDR2 SYDVKM. This CDR3 contains 14 residues. The V end lost 1 base, the J end lost 1 base, and 7 bases lay between the germline ends.

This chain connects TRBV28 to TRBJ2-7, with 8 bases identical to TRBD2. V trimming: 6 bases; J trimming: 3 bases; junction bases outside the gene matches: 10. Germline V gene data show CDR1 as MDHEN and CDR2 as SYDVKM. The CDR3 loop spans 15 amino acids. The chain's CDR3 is CASSPTSGGRYEQYF. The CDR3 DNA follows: TGTGCCAGCAGCCCAACTAGCGGAGGGCGCTACGAGCAGTACTTC. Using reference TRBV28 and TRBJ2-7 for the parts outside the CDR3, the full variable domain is DVKVTQSSRYLVKRTGEKVFLECVQDMDHENMFWYRQDPGLGLRLIYFSYDVKMKEKGDIPEGYSVSREKKERFSLILESASTNQTSMYLCASSPTSGGRYEQYFGPGTRLTVT.

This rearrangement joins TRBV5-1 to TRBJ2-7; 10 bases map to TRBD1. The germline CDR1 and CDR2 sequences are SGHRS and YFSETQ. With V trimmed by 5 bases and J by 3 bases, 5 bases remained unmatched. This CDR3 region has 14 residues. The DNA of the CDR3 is TGCGCCAGCAGAAAGGGACAGGGGAACTACGAGCAGTACTTC. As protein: CASRKGQGNYEQYF.

CDR3 sequence reads: CASSERPNYGYTF. The DNA for the CDR3 is TGTGCCAGCAGTGAAAGGCCCAACTATGGCTACACCTTC. This chain uses TRBV6-1 with TRBJ1-2; the D is unclear. The CDR3 contains 13 residues. Trimming pared 2 bases from V and 2 bases from J, leaving 6 bases between. Germline V lookup: CDR1 MNHNS, CDR2 SASEGT.

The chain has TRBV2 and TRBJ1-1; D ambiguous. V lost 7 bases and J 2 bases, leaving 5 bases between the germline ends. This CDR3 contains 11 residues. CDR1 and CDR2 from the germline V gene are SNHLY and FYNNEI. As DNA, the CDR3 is TGTGCCAGCATTCGCAACACTGAAGCTTTCTTT. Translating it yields CASIRNTEAFF.

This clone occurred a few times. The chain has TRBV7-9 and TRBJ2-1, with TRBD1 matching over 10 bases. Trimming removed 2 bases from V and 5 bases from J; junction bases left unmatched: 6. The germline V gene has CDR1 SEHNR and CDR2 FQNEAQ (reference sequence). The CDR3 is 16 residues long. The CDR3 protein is CASSLIGTGAHNEQFF. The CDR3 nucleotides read TGTGCCAGCAGCTTAATCGGGACAGGGGCCCACAATGAGCAGTTCTTC.

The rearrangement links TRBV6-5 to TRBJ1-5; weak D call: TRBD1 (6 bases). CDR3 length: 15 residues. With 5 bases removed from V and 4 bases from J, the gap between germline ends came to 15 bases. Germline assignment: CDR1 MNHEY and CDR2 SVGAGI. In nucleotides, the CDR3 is TGTGCCAGCAGTCCTTCCGGGACAACAAATCAGCCCCAGCATTTT. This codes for CASSPSGTTNQPQHF.

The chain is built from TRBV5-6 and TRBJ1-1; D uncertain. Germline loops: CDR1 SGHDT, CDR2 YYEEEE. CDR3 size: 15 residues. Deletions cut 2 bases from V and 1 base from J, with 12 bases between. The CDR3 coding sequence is TGTGCCAGCAGCTTCCCGACGGGAGCGAACACTGAAGCTTTCTTT. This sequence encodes CASSFPTGANTEAFF.

The CDR3 spells CASSLRGEDTQYF. The CDR3 coding sequence is TGCGCCAGCAGCTTGCGGGGGGAAGATACGCAGTATTTT. The chain has TRBV5-1 and TRBJ2-3; 7 nucleotides align to TRBD2. Germline CDR1 is SGHRS and CDR2 is YFSETQ. This CDR3 region has 13 residues. J gave up 5 bases and V 1 base, and 1 base lay outside the gene matches.